The sequence of this T cell receptor beta chain was determined in a study of shared clonotypes between healthy human individuals. Study context: Per donor, three plates held CD4 naive cells, three held CD4 memory, two held CD8 naive and one held CD8 memory.

Donors had no recently reported acute infections or vaccinations and were HIV-negative. This table comes from immunoSEQ multiplex PCR, and its TCRdb copy is limited to in-frame clones, with some not included. The sample carries fewer than 1.6 million clones, 98% recorded once. This CDR3 has 16 residues. Germline values: CDR1 MNHNY, CDR2 SVGAGI (reference sequence). V lost 6 bases, J lost 0 bases, and 15 bases lay in between. V usage is TRBV6-6 and J usage is TRBJ1-5, with D possibly TRBD1 on 6 matching bases. Sequenced: naive CD4+ T cells sorted from blood. Sample subset: CD45RA+ positively selected. The clonotype comes from a man younger than 40 in good health. The CDR3 bases are TGTGCCAGCAGCAGTGGACAGCGCGGTAGCAATCAGCCCCAGCATTTT. Translated: CASSSGQRGSNQPQHF.